This record looks at one T cell receptor (beta chain) sequence and its context. Its specificity is unknown. V lost 1 base and J lost 1, with 14 bases in between. CDR1 KGHSH and CDR2 LQKENI come from the germline V gene. This CDR3 is 17 amino acids long. The time point here: cycle 4 day 1 (C4D1), after around six weeks of nivolumab. Each of the patients experienced relapse following autologous stem cell transplantation, and their brentuximab vedotin exposure differed. Best overall response was complete response, partial response or progressive disease in these relapsed/refractory classical Hodgkin lymphoma patients. The sample comes from a study of PD-1 blockade in classical Hodgkin lymphoma. Points from the study as a whole: By C4D1, diversity of CD4+ TCRs had risen significantly, whereas that of CD8+ TCRs had not. Compared with healthy donors, newly diagnosed patients reportedly showed lower baseline TCR diversity. Repertoire differences have undefined causes, possibly disease activity or prior therapy.

The assay was immunoSEQ multiplex PCR, and TCRdb's table has in-frame clones only and misses some. In the table there are approximately 96,000 clones, roughly 91% of which are singletons. The material was peripheral blood mononuclear cells (PBMCs), obtained before the fourth cycle of nivolumab. The genes are TRBV18 and TRBJ1-3; the D is unclear. This clonotype was obtained from a human donor with classical Hodgkin lymphoma. Written as DNA, the CDR3 is TGTGCCAGCTCACCACGGAAGGGTGGAAGTTCTGGAAACACCATATATTTT. Encoded protein: CASSPRKGGSSGNTIYF.